This TCR beta chain was sequenced for a study of CD4 T cells in relation to SARS-CoV-2 and coronaviruses (dated by TCRdb to about 2021). Notes on the research overall: In the ViraFEST assay, PBMCs were cultured with antigen for around eleven days, after which TCR beta CDR3s were sequenced to identify antigen-specific clonal expansions. An HIV-1 Nef peptide pool or a culture without peptide was used as the negative reference condition. HLA restriction was mapped for shared crossreactive spike epitopes using patient-derived lymphoblastoid cell lines. At the level of individual TCR clonotypes, the study measured memory CD4+ T cell crossreactivity between SARS-CoV-2 spike protein and common cold coronavirus spike proteins. The Adaptive Biotechnologies TCR-sequencing kit was used to sequence samples from a few pre-COVID donors and the naive versus memory experiments, whereas other data were Illumina-based. For other donors in the study, expansion assays were sequenced with a different, Illumina-based TCR-beta assay. Broad study findings and their caveats: Because no donor provided both pre-pandemic and post-infection samples, tracing the source of pre-existing responses was limited. Significantly weaker SARS-CoV-2-driven expansion was shown by crossreactive clones than by monoreactive clones, consistent with antigenic imprinting. The study was limited by small numbers of patients and tested TCRs. About 65% of donors had memory CD4+ clonotypes that crossrecognized SARS-CoV-2 and at least one common cold coronavirus spike. Crossreactivity analysis was centred on spike protein, so crossreactivity against other viral proteins was not assessed.

The CDR3, from cysteine to phenylalanine, totals 11 residues. Solely the CDR3 DNA is kept, with 33 bases framed from the first base. V is pared back by 5 bases and J by 11 bases, with 10 bases lying between the germline termini. CD4+ T cells from unexposed donors were collected before the COVID-19 pandemic (2011-2018). After about 9 days of culture, CD4+ T cells were isolated with the EasySep CD4+ T cell isolation kit. As cell numbers permitted, CD4+ T cells from unexposed donors were tested for reactivity to SARS-CoV-2 S and N and to four common cold coronavirus spike pools. Each well received a few million PBMCs, cultured in IMDM supplemented with about 5% human AB serum and 9.5 to 10 IU/ml IL-2. Half of the culture medium was replaced with fresh IL-2-containing medium on days 3 and 7. In general, every peptide culture condition was set up in three replicate wells. Leukapheresis product for the unexposed donors was purchased commercially. PBMCs were isolated from leukapheresis product or whole blood by Ficoll-Paque PLUS gradient centrifugation. The PBMCs went either fresh into the expansion assay or into cryopreservation at -140 degrees C. The QIAamp Micro DNA Kit was used to extract genomic DNA from the CD4+ T cells.

Points on this clone: Its target antigen remains unknown. The sample holds no much larger clone one base away, and base qualities are not on file.

The method was the immunoSEQ multiplex PCR assay. Per the authors' processing: During preprocessing, nonproductive sequences were removed, as were CDR3s that did not start with C, did not end with F or W, or were shorter than 7 amino acids. Antigen-specific clonotypes were called with the MANAFEST web app on the basis of expansion relative to the reference and to other culture wells. To be counted as positive, a clone had to show significant expansion compared with the reference culture, at an FDR below 0.05, in 2 of 3 replicate wells. For a clone to be considered positive, significant expansion relative to all other tandem wells and an odds ratio above 5 were also required. After three terminal residues were trimmed from each end, CDR3 homology was quantified as pairwise Levenshtein distance using the stringdist R package. The source is immuneACCESS, and TCRdb retained only in-frame sequences with V and J called. Part of the clones is not carried over; for the studies checked, unresolved V genes explain less than half of this, and the remainder is unexplained. For V, J and clone size, that table is used; D and trimming come from the DNA. The sample data list some 22,000 clones, and around 66% of these were observed just once. The ten largest clones add up to roughly 9.6% of the sample.

The specimen was CD4+ T cells from PBMCs, cultured in vitro. This chain joins TRBV12-3 or TRBV12-4 to TRBJ2-1; there is no confident call for the D gene. The sequence derives from a human donor in good health. The CDR3 here reads CASSRQAKQFF. In nucleotides, the sequence is TGTGCCAGCAGTCGTCAGGCTAAGCAGTTCTTC.